This T cell receptor beta chain appears in the sequencing data of a study of blood T cell repertoires in COVID-19 (dated by TCRdb to about 2020). With regard to the full study: Samples from collaborators originated in the United States, Italy and Spain and spanned both the acute and convalescent phases of COVID-19. The material from the prospective study consisted of cDNA or gDNA derived from T cells, B-cell-depleted T cells, or PBMCs. Deeply sampled blood TCRbeta repertoires from subjects exposed to, actively infected with, or recovered from COVID-19 were included in the dataset. The repertoires were released in a freely available public database intended as a resource for research on the immune response to SARS-CoV-2. Samples came from the ongoing ImmuneRACE study (first 160 participants) plus 1,254 subjects from 6 global collaborators. The sample metadata nearly always contained a de-identified subject ID, COVID-19 status, age in years and sex. HLA class I and class II types, where available, came from metadata supplied by the sample provider rather than from assay-based typing. Here is what the overall study found, with its caveats: Clinical and demographic metadata were provided uncurated, with the amount varying by source and participant.

Each collaborating institution followed its own protocols to collect whole blood in K2EDTA tubes. For TCRbeta analysis, collaborators shipped samples as frozen whole blood, isolated PBMCs, or DNA extracted from either of those sample types. About this clone itself: The target of this receptor is not known. No base qualities exist here, and no much larger clone lies one base off it.

TCRbeta CDR3 regions were amplified from genomic DNA using the immunoSEQ Assay, a bias-controlled multiplex PCR. Regarding the original processing steps: The number of nucleated cells in each sample was estimated from the amplification of reference gene primers within the assay. To quantify the absolute abundance of each unique TCRbeta CDR3 rearrangement, sequence reads were collapsed and filtered. For each sample, productive Simpson clonality was calculated as the square root of Simpson's diversity index across productive rearrangements. Held by TCRdb, this immuneACCESS table contains in-frame sequences only and omits some clones. Under half of the omission traces to an unresolved V gene where checked; the cause of the rest is unknown. The DNA gave D and trimming, while V, J and clone size come from that table. The sample records roughly 250,000 clones, roughly 91% of which are singletons. The ten largest make up around 0.88% of the sample.

Taken from the germline V gene, the CDR1 and CDR2 loops are SGHTA and FQGTGA. Including the terminal cysteine and phenylalanine, the CDR3 comprises 15 residues. The CDR3 DNA has 45 bases and is translated from base 1. V is trimmed back by 4 bases and J by 1 base, and the junction contains 5 bases that no gene match accounts for. The sequenced sample consisted of peripheral blood. The sequence links TRBV7-3 to TRBJ2-3; 7 nucleotides in the junction match TRBD1. This TCR derives from a man aged 25 to 45 with acute or convalescent COVID-19. The CDR3 region has the sequence CASSSGTVGTDTQYF. The DNA is TGTGCCAGCAGCTCCGGGACAGTGGGCACAGATACGCAGTATTTT.